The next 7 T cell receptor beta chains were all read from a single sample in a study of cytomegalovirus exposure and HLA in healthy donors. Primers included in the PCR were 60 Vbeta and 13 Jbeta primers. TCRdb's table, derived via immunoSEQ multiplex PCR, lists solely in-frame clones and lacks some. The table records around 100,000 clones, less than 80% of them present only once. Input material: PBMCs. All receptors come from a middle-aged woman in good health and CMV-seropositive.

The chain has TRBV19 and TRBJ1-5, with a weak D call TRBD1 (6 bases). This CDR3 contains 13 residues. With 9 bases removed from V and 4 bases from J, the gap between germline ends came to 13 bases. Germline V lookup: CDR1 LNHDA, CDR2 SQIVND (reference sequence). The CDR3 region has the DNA TGTGCCAGCACAGGGCAGCTAAATCAGCCCCAGCATTTT. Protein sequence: CASTGQLNQPQHF.

The DNA of the CDR3 is TGTGCCAGCAGCCCCAGGGGAGGGATGAACACTGAAGCTTTCTTT. This codes for CASSPRGGMNTEAFF. This chain joins TRBV7-6 and TRBJ1-1, with D possibly matching TRBD1 (6 bases). V lost 5 bases to trimming and J lost 0 bases, with 13 bases between them. The CDR3 loop spans 15 amino acids. CDR1 is SGHVS, CDR2 FNYEAQ, per germline.

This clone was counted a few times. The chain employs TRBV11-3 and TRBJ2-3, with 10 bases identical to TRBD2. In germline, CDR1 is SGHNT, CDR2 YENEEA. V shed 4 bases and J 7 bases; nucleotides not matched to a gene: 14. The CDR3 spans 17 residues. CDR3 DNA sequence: TGTGCCAGCAGCTACCCTTTAGCGGGAGGCCCCCAAAATACGCAGTATTTT. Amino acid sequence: CASSYPLAGGPQNTQYF.

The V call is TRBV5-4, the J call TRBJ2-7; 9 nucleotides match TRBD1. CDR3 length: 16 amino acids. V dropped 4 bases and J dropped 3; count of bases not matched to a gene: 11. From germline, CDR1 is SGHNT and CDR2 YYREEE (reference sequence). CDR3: CASSPNMGQGNYEQYF. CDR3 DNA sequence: TGTGCCAGCAGCCCAAATATGGGACAGGGAAACTACGAGCAGTACTTC. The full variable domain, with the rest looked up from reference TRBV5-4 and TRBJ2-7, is ETGVTQSPTHLIKTRGQQVTLRCSSQSGHNTVSWYQQALGQGPQFIFQYYREEENGRGNFPPRFSGLQFPNYSSELNVNALELDDSALYLCASSPNMGQGNYEQYFGPGTRLTVT.

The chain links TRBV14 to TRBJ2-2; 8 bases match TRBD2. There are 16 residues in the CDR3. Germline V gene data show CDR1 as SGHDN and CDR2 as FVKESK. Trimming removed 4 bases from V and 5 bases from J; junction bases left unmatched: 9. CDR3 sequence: CASSPLSGRRTGELFF. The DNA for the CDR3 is TGTGCCAGCAGCCCCCTCAGCGGGAGAAGGACCGGGGAGCTGTTTTTT.

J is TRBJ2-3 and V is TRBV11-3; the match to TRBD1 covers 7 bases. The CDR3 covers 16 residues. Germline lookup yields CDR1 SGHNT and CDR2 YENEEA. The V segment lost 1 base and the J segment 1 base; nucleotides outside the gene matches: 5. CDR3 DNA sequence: TGTGCCAGCAGCTTAGGGGACAGAGCCCGCACAGATACGCAGTATTTT. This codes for CASSLGDRARTDTQYF.

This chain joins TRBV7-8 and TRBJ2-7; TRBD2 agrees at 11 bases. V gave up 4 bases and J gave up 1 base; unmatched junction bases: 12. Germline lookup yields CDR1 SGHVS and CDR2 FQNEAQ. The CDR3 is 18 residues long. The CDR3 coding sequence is TGTGCCAGCAGCTCCAGCCTAGCGGGAGGTCTCGAGTCCTACGAGCAGTACTTC. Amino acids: CASSSSLAGGLESYEQYF.